These 18 T cell receptor beta chains came from one sample sequenced in a study of metastatic and nonmetastatic thyroid tumors. TCRdb reprocessed the PCR reads using MiXCR. Of 15,000 to 20,000 clones listed, around a third are singletons. Not a single patient had been given any form of treatment at any point before undergoing thyroid surgery. Sequencing was carried out using tumor tissue. The receptor set was obtained from a male donor with papillary thyroid cancer or a benign thyroid nodule (not recorded which). Some clones in this sample may be carry-over from other donors' samples.

In its sample, this clone is medium-sized. V and J are TRBV28 and TRBJ2-7; 13 bases line up with TRBD2. Germline V gene sequence: CDR1 MDHEN, CDR2 SYDVKM. J was trimmed by 6 bases and V by 4 bases; bases with no gene match: 6. The CDR3 length is 15 residues. Here the CDR3 DNA reads TGTGCCAGCAGTTCCGGGACTAGCGGGAAGCCCGAGCAGTACTTC. The encoded protein is CASSSGTSGKPEQYF.

This clone was seen repeatedly, ten times or more. V and J are TRBV6-2 or TRBV6-3 and TRBJ2-7, with D uncertain. The V end lost 2 bases, the J end lost 5 bases, and 4 bases lay between the germline ends. Germline-derived CDR1 and CDR2 are MNHEY and SVGEGT. There are 11 residues in the CDR3. Written as DNA, the CDR3 is TGTGCCAGCAGTTACGACAACGAGCAGTACTTC. It is translated as CASSYDNEQYF.

By proportion, this clone is medium-sized. The chain joins TRBV2 to TRBJ2-1, with D uncertain. The length of the CDR3 is 15 residues. The germline V gene encodes CDR1 SNHLY and CDR2 FYNNEI. V gave up 3 bases and J gave up 3 bases, with 12 bases separating them. Here the CDR3 reads CASSDWVRNYNEQFF. The CDR3 DNA reads as TGTGCCAGCAGTGATTGGGTTAGGAACTACAATGAGCAGTTCTTC. The whole variable domain, remainder taken from reference TRBV2 and TRBJ2-1, is EPEVTQTPSHQVTQMGQEVILRCVPISNHLYFYWYRQILGQKVEFLVSFYNNEISEKSEIFDDQFSVERPDGSNFTLKIRSTKLEDSAMYFCASSDWVRNYNEQFFGPGTRLTVL.

As regards this clone: Other DNA sequences within the sample encode an identical CDR3. The chain links TRBV4-2 to TRBJ2-3; 9 nucleotides match TRBD2. Trimming took 0 bases from V and 0 from J; bases not matched to a gene: 4. The germline CDR1 and CDR2 sequences are LGHNA and YNFKEQ. The CDR3 consists of 17 residues. CDR3 residues: CASSQDLAGESTDTQYF. DNA of the CDR3: TGTGCCAGCAGCCAAGATTTAGCGGGAGAGAGCACAGATACGCAGTATTTT.

This clone has a handful of counts. An end of the junction differs from the germline gene, which may be a read error. The V call is TRBV25-1, the J call TRBJ2-2; TRBD2 aligns across 12 bases. The germline V gene encodes CDR1 MGHDK and CDR2 SYGVNS. The CDR3 length is 16 residues. CDR3 amino acids: CASSDWTSGVTGDLFF. As DNA, the CDR3 is TGTGCCAGCAGTGACTGGACTAGCGGGGTCACCGGGGATCTGTTTTTT.

This clone was detected many times. This chain connects TRBV11-2 to TRBJ2-1; TRBD2 matches 7 bases. V shed 2 bases and J 6 bases; nucleotides not matched to a gene: 7. CDR1 and CDR2 from the germline V gene are SGHAT and FQNNGV. The CDR3 consists of 15 residues. The DNA of the CDR3 is TGTGCCAGCAGCTTATTCCTAGCGGTGGGCAATGAGCAGTTCTTC. Its protein product is CASSLFLAVGNEQFF.

In this sample, this clone turned up many times. This chain links TRBV27 with TRBJ2-4, with D maybe TRBD1 (5 bases). Trimming stripped 6 bases from V and 0 bases from J, with 9 bases between. The CDR3 loop spans 14 amino acids. CDR1 MNHEY and CDR2 SMNVEV come from the germline V gene (reference sequence). CDR3 sequence reads: CASSSGLAKNIQYF. The CDR3 DNA reads TGTGCCAGCAGCTCAGGGTTAGCCAAAAACATTCAGTACTTC.

The chain recombines TRBV11-2 with TRBJ1-2; D uncertain. The CDR3 is made up of 13 amino acids. CDR1 SGHAT and CDR2 FQNNGV come from the germline V gene. The germline V and J ends were trimmed by 1 base and 4 bases, with 7 bases remaining between them. This CDR3 is CASSLVPVYGYTF. For the CDR3, the DNA is TGTGCCAGCAGCTTAGTACCAGTCTATGGCTACACCTTC. The entire variable domain, with the rest obtained from reference TRBV11-2 and TRBJ1-2, is as follows: EAGVAQSPRYKIIEKRQSVAFWCNPISGHATLYWYQQILGQGPKLLIQFQNNGVVDDSQLPKDRFSAERLKGVDSTLKIQPAKLEDSAVYLCASSLVPVYGYTFGSGTRLTVV.

This clone was recorded a few times. This chain connects TRBV28 to TRBJ2-7, with a possible D match to TRBD1 (6 bases). This CDR3 comprises 13 residues. Per the germline V gene, CDR1 is MDHEN and CDR2 is SYDVKM. Trimming cost V 7 bases and J 2 bases, with 12 bases left between them. In DNA form, the CDR3 reads TGTGCCAGCACTGGGGGCTCGCCCTACGAGCAGTACTTC. Translating it yields CASTGGSPYEQYF. The full variable domain, completed using reference TRBV28 and TRBJ2-7, is DVKVTQSSRYLVKRTGEKVFLECVQDMDHENMFWYRQDPGLGLRLIYFSYDVKMKEKGDIPEGYSVSREKKERFSLILESASTNQTSMYLCASTGGSPYEQYFGPGTRLTVT.

The count of this clone is one. The junction and the germline gene differ at one end; a read error may be behind it. V gene TRBV10-3 combines with J gene TRBJ2-2; TRBD2 is a possible D gene (5 bases). This CDR3 spans 16 amino acids. The germline V gene has CDR1 ENHRY and CDR2 SYGVKD. As DNA, the CDR3 is TGTGCCATCAGGCCTCTAAGCGGATCGAACACCGGGGTGCTGTTTTTT. Translation: CAIRPLSGSNTGVLFF.

This clone was seen at least ten times. The chain carries TRBV19 and TRBJ2-7; D gene ambiguous. The germline V gene has CDR1 LNHDA and CDR2 SQIVND (reference sequence). The CDR3 loop spans 13 amino acids. Trimming took 4 bases from V and 5 from J, leaving 12 bases between them. This chain's CDR3 is CASSRGLADEQYF. As DNA, the CDR3 is TGTGCCAGTAGTAGGGGATTGGCCGACGAGCAGTACTTC.

The DNA of the CDR3 is TGTGCCTGGAGTACCGGGACAGGGGACGAGCAGTACTTC. Amino acids: CAWSTGTGDEQYF. The genes are TRBV30 and TRBJ2-7; 10 positions agree with TRBD1. V shed 2 bases and J 5 bases; nucleotides not matched to a gene: 3. The CDR3 extends over 13 amino acids. Germline-derived CDR1 and CDR2 are GTSNPN and SVGIG (reference sequence). The full variable domain, completed using reference TRBV30 and TRBJ2-7, is SQTIHQWPATLVQPVGSPLSLECTVEGTSNPNLYWYRQAAGRGLQLLFYSVGIGQISSEVPQNLSASRPQDRQFILSSKKLLLSDSGFYLCAWSTGTGDEQYFGPGTRLTVT.

This clone has at least ten counts. The chain uses TRBV12-3 or TRBV12-4 and TRBJ1-5; D gene ambiguous. CDR3 length: 15 residues. V was pared by 2 bases and J by 4 bases, with 12 bases between. The CDR3 DNA reads TGTGCCAGCAGTTTAAGTGCCGAGCGGAATCAGCCCCAGCATTTT. It codes for CASSLSAERNQPQHF.

This clone is categorized as medium-sized. The rearrangement links TRBV7-2 to TRBJ2-2; D is perhaps TRBD2 (5 bases). This CDR3 is 14 amino acids long. The V end lost 6 bases, the J end lost 4 bases, and 12 bases lay between the germline ends. Germline V gives CDR1 SGHTA, CDR2 FQGNSA. Written as DNA, the CDR3 is TGTGCCAGCAGGACGGGGATAGGCACCGGGGAGCTGTTTTTT. Amino acids: CASRTGIGTGELFF.

This clone is medium-sized (0.01 to 0.1%) within its sample. The chain has TRBV20-1 and TRBJ1-1; 8 positions match TRBD1. The CDR3 spans 14 residues. The V gene's germline CDR1 is DFQATT and CDR2 SNEGSKA (reference sequence). With 3 bases clipped from V and 3 bases from J, the junction kept 6 bases outside the gene matches. CDR3 sequence reads: CSARDRVVYTEAFF. Here the CDR3 DNA reads TGCAGTGCTAGGGACAGGGTGGTGTACACTGAAGCTTTCTTT.

This clone was seen ten or more times. The genes are TRBV2 and TRBJ1-4, with D possibly TRBD1 on 6 matching bases. V was clipped by 6 bases and J by 7 bases, with 12 bases between them. The germline V gene encodes CDR1 SNHLY and CDR2 FYNNEI. The CDR3 is made up of 13 amino acids. The CDR3 is CASRVTGREKLFF. The CDR3 DNA sequence: TGTGCCAGCAGGGTGACAGGCCGTGAAAAACTGTTTTTT.

This clone is medium-sized. The chain joins TRBV10-3 to TRBJ2-1; 11 positions match TRBD2. The J segment lost 7 bases and the V segment lost 0 bases, leaving 11 bases of the junction unmatched. There are 18 residues in the CDR3. The germline V gene has CDR1 ENHRY and CDR2 SYGVKD. The CDR3 DNA sequence: TGTGCCATCAGTGAGTCCTCCTCTACTAGCGGGAGTGGAAATGAGCAGTTCTTC. This codes for CAISESSSTSGSGNEQFF.

The sample holds one count of this clone. The rearrangement joins TRBV20-1 to TRBJ2-7; TRBD2 matches at 7 bases. This CDR3 region has 15 residues. V dropped 2 bases and J dropped 0; count of bases not matched to a gene: 7. CDR1 is DFQATT and CDR2 is SNEGSKA in the germline V gene (reference sequence). Here the CDR3 reads CSARWGGADSYEQYF. The CDR3 DNA is TGCAGTGCTAGATGGGGAGGGGCAGACTCCTACGAGCAGTACTTC.